The text below deals with one T cell receptor (beta chain). The sample is drawn from a study of blood T cell repertoires in COVID-19. Study as a whole: There were acute and convalescent COVID-19 samples, and they came from the United States, Italy and Spain.

Self-reported history from a screening survey and questionnaire set each donor's cohort. Authors' processing steps: The assay estimated nucleated cells by amplifying reference gene primers. Clones were read by immunoSEQ multiplex PCR, and TCRdb kept only the in-frame ones, dropping some. The V and J calls and clone size are taken from that table; D and trimming were inferred from the DNA. The data contain roughly 140,000 clones, 84% of them seen just once; the ten biggest clones take up 1.5% to 2%. Germline loops: CDR1 ENHRY, CDR2 SYGVKD. CDR3 length equals 17 residues. V lost 0 bases, J lost 7 bases, and 10 bases stayed unmatched.

The sequencing sample was made of PBMCs or T cells enriched from blood (not recorded which). This sequence was found in a woman under 30 who had been exposed to COVID-19. This rearrangement joins TRBV10-3 to TRBJ2-5; 11 nucleotides align to TRBD2. CDR3 in DNA: TGTGCCATCAGTGAGTCTATAGCGGGAGGGCCGCTGGGGACCCAGTACTTC. Translated, it gives CAISESIAGGPLGTQYF.